This T cell receptor beta chain was profiled in a study of human CD8 memory T cell subsets. Study-level points and caveats: Chao1 estimates suggested stem-like memory T cells exceeded precursor exhausted T cells in diversity.

The source of the PBMC was buffy coats of healthy donors. Negative magnetic separation enriched total CD8+ T cells. Duplicate vials holding around 160,000 sorted CD8+ T cells per subset yielded the RNA. Germline CDR1 and CDR2: SGHVS and FQNEAQ. The CDR3 is made up of 13 amino acids. Notes on this clonotype: Its antigen is unknown.

UMI-labeled 5' RACE yielded the TCR beta libraries. TCRdb re-called the 5' RACE reads; every CDR3 protein appears as one record, without DNA. This sample contains 2,500 to 3,500 distinct CDR3 sequences. The TCR was taken from a human donor in good health. This rearrangement joins TRBV7-8 to TRBJ1-1. The specimen was CD8+ T cells from PBMCs. The CDR3 loop reads CASSFRANTEAFF.